This record concerns one T cell receptor beta chain sequence. Its antigen remains unidentified. This sample is part of a study of beta chain features in type 1 diabetes. V shed 7 bases and J shed 5 bases, with 15 bases lying between them. Germline loops: CDR1 SQVTM, CDR2 ANQGSEA. CDR3 length: 12 amino acids. Study-level results: TCRB CDR3 length was moderately but significantly reduced in all four CD4+ subsets of Type 1 diabetes patients. In type 1 diabetes patients, VDJ junctions had fewer insertions; deletions at these junctions were more frequent.

What was sequenced were expressed TCRB transcripts, since all of the isolated RNA had been reverse transcribed. The protocol was immunoSEQ multiplex PCR, while the TCRdb copy is restricted to in-frame clones and leaves out a portion. Of more than 300,000 clones listed, around 13% are singletons. Material for sequencing was naive CD4+ T cells from blood. This chain joins TRBV29-1 and TRBJ2-7; perhaps TRBD1 as D (6 bases). The TCR sequence derives from a woman aged 18 to 35 with type 1 diabetes. The DNA of the CDR3 is TGCAGCGCCAACAGGGATGGTAACGAGCAGTACTTC. It codes for CSANRDGNEQYF.